This passage covers 11 T cell receptor beta chains from one sample sequenced in a study of molecular identifiers for immune sequencing clone quantification. TCRdb passed the PCR reads through MiXCR, listing each CDR3 protein once. The sample consists of 85,000 to 100,000 distinct CDR3 sequences, approximately 24% of them appearing once. The sample consisted of naive CD8+ T cells from blood, with Jurkat cell RNA spiked in. Subset here: FACS-sorted CD8+CD4-CCR7+CD45RA+ naive T cells. These receptor sequences come from a human donor in good health. Some libraries in this study had Jurkat cell RNA spiked in.

This clonotype showed up many times. The chain is built from TRBV20-1 and TRBJ1-5; D unclear. Trimming left V 0 bases short and J 2 bases short, with 5 bases between. In germline, CDR1 is DFQATT, CDR2 SNEGSKA (reference sequence). The CDR3 extends over 13 amino acids. CDR3 in amino acids: CSARESGNQPQHF. CDR3 nucleotide sequence: TGCAGTGCTAGAGAGTCTGGCAATCAGCCCCAGCATTTT.

This clonotype was detected a few times. The rearrangement uses TRBV6-1 and TRBJ1-6; D gene unclear. Trimming pared 7 bases from V and 2 bases from J, leaving 9 bases between. Per the germline V gene, CDR1 is MNHNS and CDR2 is SASEGT. The CDR3 totals 14 residues. The CDR3 loop is CASTRGPYNSPLHF. CDR3 nucleotides: TGTGCCAGCACGAGAGGCCCCTATAATTCACCCCTCCACTTT.

This chain connects TRBV9 to TRBJ2-3, with no clear D. CDR3 length: 12 amino acids. Germline values: CDR1 SGDLS, CDR2 YYNGEE. The V end lost 0 bases, the J end lost 13 bases, and 12 bases lay between the germline ends. The CDR3 nucleotides are TGTGCCAGCAGCGTAGAGACGGTAACGGAGTATTTT. Translation: CASSVETVTEYF.

This clonotype was counted at least ten times. The chain joins TRBV4-2 to TRBJ2-7; no definite D call. Germline lookup yields CDR1 LGHNA and CDR2 YNFKEQ. The CDR3 is 13 residues long. Trimming removed 0 bases at V and 8 bases at J, with 11 bases between. CDR3 nucleotide sequence: TGTGCCAGCAGCCAAGAGGACCTGGCTAAGCAGTACTTC. Its translation is CASSQEDLAKQYF.

This clonotype was detected a few times. The CDR3 DNA is TGTGCCAGCAGTTTGTACAGGGACACAGATACGCAGTATTTT. As protein: CASSLYRDTDTQYF. The gene calls are TRBV27 and TRBJ2-3; D might be TRBD1 (6 bases). The CDR3 has 14 residues. V dropped 3 bases and J dropped 2 bases, with 9 bases sitting between them. The germline V gene has CDR1 MNHEY and CDR2 SMNVEV (reference sequence).

Of note for this clonotype: Given a much more abundant clone one base away, this may be a read error. The gene calls are TRBV7-9 and TRBJ2-1, with TRBD2 matching over 10 bases. Germline values: CDR1 SEHNR, CDR2 FQNEAQ (reference sequence). The CDR3 sequence is 15 residues long. CDR3 protein: CACSLYPSGSIEQFF. DNA of the CDR3: TGTGCCTGCAGCTTATATCCTAGCGGGAGCATTGAGCAGTTCTTC.

Turning to this clonotype: A much bigger clone sits one base away, suggesting this may be a read error. The chain carries TRBV20-1 and TRBJ2-7, with D tentatively TRBD2 (5 bases). CDR3 size: 15 residues. V gave up 5 bases and J gave up 2 bases, with 19 bases separating them. CDR1 and CDR2 from the germline V gene are DFQATT and SNEGSKA (reference sequence). This chain's CDR3 is CSAPRVGRWTYEQYF. CDR3 DNA sequence: TGCAGTGCTCCGAGGGTTGGCCGGTGGACCTACGAGCAGTACTTC.

This clonotype was detected ten times or more. The V gene is TRBV5-4, the J gene TRBJ2-3; unclear D gene. The length of the CDR3 is 16 residues. Trimming left V 1 base short and J 5 bases short, with 17 bases between. Germline CDR1 reads SGHNT; CDR2 reads YYREEE (reference sequence). In DNA form, the CDR3 reads TGTGCCAGCAGCTTGAGGGCGAGCCACACACGAGATACGCAGTATTTT. Translation: CASSLRASHTRDTQYF. The complete variable domain, with remaining parts taken from reference TRBV5-4 and TRBJ2-3, reads ETGVTQSPTHLIKTRGQQVTLRCSSQSGHNTVSWYQQALGQGPQFIFQYYREEENGRGNFPPRFSGLQFPNYSSELNVNALELDDSALYLCASSLRASHTRDTQYFGPGTRLTVL.

At least ten counts were recorded for this clonotype. V is TRBV27 and J is TRBJ2-5; the D gene could be TRBD1 or TRBD2 (5 bases each). V was clipped by 5 bases and J by 2 bases, with 18 bases between them. The CDR3 is 16 amino acids. Per the germline V gene, CDR1 is MNHEY and CDR2 is SMNVEV (reference sequence). The CDR3 region is CASSRDSGAVQETQYF. Written as DNA, the CDR3 is TGTGCCAGCAGTCGCGACAGCGGAGCAGTACAAGAGACCCAGTACTTC.

In its sample, this clonotype was seen a few times. As DNA, the CDR3 is TGTGCCAGCAGCCTAGCGGGGACCACTTACGAGCAGTACTTC. Its protein is CASSLAGTTYEQYF. The chain carries TRBV27 and TRBJ2-7; 9 nucleotides line up with TRBD2. The CDR3 consists of 14 residues. Germline V gene data show CDR1 as MNHEY and CDR2 as SMNVEV (reference sequence). The ends lost 6 bases at V and 4 bases at J; junction bases unmatched: 7.

This clonotype was seen ten or more times. This sequence joins TRBV18 and TRBJ2-5; possibly TRBD1 for D (5 bases). The CDR3 covers 13 residues. Trimming shortened V by 5 bases and J by 5 bases, and 12 bases separated the two germline ends. CDR1 is KGHSH and CDR2 is LQKENI in the germline V gene. The CDR3 nucleotides read TGTGCCAGCTCATCTACAGGTTCTGAGACCCAGTACTTC. It codes for CASSSTGSETQYF.